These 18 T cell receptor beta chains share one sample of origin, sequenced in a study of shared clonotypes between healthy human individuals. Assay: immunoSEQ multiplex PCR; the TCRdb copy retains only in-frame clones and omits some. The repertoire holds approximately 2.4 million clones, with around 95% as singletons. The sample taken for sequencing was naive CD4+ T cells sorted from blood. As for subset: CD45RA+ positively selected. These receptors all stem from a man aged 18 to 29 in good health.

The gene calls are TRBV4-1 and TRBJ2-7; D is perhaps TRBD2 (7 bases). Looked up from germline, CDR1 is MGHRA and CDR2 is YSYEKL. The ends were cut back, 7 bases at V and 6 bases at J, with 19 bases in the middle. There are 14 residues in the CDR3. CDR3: CASKKGEGGGEQYF. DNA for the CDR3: TGCGCCAGCAAGAAGGGGGAGGGGGGCGGCGAGCAGTACTTC.

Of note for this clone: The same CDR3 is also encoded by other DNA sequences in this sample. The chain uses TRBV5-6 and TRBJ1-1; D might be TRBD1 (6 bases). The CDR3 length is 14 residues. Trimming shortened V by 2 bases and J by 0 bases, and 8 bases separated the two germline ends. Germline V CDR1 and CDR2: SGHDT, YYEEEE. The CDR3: CASSFGQLNTEAFF. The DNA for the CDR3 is TGTGCCAGCAGCTTCGGACAGCTGAACACTGAAGCTTTCTTT.

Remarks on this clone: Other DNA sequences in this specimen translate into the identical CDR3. The CDR3 loop reads CSVDRGGETQYF. In DNA form, the CDR3 reads TGCAGCGTTGACAGGGGAGGTGAGACCCAGTACTTC. V is TRBV29-1 and J is TRBJ2-5; the D gene could be TRBD1 or TRBD2 (6 bases each). CDR1 is SQVTM and CDR2 is ANQGSEA in the germline V gene. Trimming took 3 bases from V and 5 from J, leaving 10 bases between them. CDR3 size: 12 residues.

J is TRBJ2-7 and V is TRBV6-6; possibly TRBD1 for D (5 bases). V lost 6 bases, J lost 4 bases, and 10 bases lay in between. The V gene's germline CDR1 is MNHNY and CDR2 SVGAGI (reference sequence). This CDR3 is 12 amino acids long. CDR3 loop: CASRAGLYEQYF. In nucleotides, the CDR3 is TGTGCCAGCAGAGCAGGGTTGTACGAGCAGTACTTC.

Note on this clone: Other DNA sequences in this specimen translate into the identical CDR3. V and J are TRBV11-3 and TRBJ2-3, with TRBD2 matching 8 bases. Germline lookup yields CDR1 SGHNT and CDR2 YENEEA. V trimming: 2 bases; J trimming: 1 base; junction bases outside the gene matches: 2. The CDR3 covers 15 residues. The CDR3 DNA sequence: TGTGCCAGCAGCTTACGGGGGGGACGCACAGATACGCAGTATTTT. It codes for CASSLRGGRTDTQYF.

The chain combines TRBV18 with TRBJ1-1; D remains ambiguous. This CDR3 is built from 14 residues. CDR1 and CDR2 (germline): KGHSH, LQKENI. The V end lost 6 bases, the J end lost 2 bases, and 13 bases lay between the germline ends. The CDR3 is CASSPNGVNTEAFF. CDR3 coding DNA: TGTGCCAGCTCGCCCAATGGAGTTAACACTGAAGCTTTCTTT.

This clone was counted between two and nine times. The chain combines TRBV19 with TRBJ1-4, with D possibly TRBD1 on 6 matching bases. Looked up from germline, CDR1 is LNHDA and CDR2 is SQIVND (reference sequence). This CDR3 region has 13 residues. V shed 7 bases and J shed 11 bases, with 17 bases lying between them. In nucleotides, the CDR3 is TGTGCCAGTAACCTCCCTGGACAGATTAAACTGTTTTTT. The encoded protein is CASNLPGQIKLFF.

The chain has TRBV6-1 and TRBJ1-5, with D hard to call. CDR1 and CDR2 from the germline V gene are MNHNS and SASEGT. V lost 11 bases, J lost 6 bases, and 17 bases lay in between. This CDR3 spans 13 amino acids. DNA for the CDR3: TGTGCCGCCCGAGAAGGGTTGGCTCAGCCCCAGCATTTT. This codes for CAAREGLAQPQHF.

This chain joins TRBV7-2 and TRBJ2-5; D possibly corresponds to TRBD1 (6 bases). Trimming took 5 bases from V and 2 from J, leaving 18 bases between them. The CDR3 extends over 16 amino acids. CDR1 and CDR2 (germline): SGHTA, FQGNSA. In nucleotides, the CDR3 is TGTGCCAGCAGCCGTTGGACGTCAGGGGATCAAGAGACCCAGTACTTC. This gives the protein CASSRWTSGDQETQYF.

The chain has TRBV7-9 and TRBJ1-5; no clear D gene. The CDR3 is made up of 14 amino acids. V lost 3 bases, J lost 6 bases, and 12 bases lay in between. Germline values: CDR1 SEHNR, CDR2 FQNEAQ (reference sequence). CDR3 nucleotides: TGTGCCAGCAGCTTGGATGGCCCCCCTCAGCCCCAGCATTTT. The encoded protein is CASSLDGPPQPQHF.

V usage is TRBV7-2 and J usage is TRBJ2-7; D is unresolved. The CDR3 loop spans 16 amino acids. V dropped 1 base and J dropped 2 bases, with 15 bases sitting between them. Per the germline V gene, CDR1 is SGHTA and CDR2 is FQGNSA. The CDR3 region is CASSLGTGGVTYEQYF. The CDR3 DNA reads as TGTGCCAGCAGCTTAGGGACCGGCGGCGTCACCTACGAGCAGTACTTC.

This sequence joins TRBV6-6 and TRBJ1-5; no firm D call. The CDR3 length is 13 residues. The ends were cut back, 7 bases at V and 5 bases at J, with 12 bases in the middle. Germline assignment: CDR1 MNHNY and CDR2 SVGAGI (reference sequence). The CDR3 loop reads CASNSRKDQPQHF. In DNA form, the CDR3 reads TGTGCCAGCAACTCCAGGAAGGATCAGCCCCAGCATTTT.

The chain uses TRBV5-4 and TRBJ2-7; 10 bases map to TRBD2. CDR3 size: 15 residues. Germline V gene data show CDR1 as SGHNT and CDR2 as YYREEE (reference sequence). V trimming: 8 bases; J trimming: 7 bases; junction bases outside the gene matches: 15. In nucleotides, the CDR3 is TGTGCCAGTAGAAAATCAGCGGGAGGGGTTAATGAGCAGTACTTC. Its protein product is CASRKSAGGVNEQYF.

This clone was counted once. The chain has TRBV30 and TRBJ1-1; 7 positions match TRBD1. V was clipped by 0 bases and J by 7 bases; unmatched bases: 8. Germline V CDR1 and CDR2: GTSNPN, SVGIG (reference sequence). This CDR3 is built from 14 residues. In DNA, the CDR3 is TGTGCCTGGAGTGTGTCCAGGGGGTCTGGTGAAGCTTTCTTT. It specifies CAWSVSRGSGEAFF.

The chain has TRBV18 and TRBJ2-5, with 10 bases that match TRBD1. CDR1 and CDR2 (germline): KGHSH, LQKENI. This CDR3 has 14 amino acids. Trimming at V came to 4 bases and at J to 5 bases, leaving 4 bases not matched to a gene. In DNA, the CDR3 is TGTGCCAGCTCACGTACGGGACAGGGGGAGACCCAGTACTTC. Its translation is CASSRTGQGETQYF. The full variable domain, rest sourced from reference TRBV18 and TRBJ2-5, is NAGVMQNPRHLVRRRGQEARLRCSPMKGHSHVYWYRQLPEEGLKFMVYLQKENIIDESGMPKERFSAEFPKEGPSILRIQQVVRGDSAAYFCASSRTGQGETQYFGPGTRLLVL.

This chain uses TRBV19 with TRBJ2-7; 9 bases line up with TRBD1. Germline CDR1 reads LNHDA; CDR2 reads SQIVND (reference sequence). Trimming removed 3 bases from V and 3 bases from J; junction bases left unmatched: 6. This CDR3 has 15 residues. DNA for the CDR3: TGTGCCAGTAGTATGGAGGGGACAGGGATCTACGAGCAGTACTTC. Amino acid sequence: CASSMEGTGIYEQYF.

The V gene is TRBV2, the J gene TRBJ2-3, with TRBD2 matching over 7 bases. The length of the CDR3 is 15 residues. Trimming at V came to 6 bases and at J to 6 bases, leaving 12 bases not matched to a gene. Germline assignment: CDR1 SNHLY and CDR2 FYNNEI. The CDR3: CASSAQRGPPDTQYF. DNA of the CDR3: TGTGCCAGCAGCGCGCAGCGGGGTCCCCCCGATACGCAGTATTTT.

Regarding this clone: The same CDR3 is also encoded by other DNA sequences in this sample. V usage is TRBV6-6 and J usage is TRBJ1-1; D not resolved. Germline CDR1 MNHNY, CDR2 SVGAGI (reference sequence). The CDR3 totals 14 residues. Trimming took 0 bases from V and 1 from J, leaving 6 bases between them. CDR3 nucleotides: TGTGCCAGCAGTTACTCGCGGGGGAACACTGAAGCTTTCTTT. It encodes CASSYSRGNTEAFF.